This T cell receptor (beta chain) was obtained from a study of shared clonotypes between healthy human individuals. The trim removed 2 bases at V and 7 bases at J, leaving 8 bases unmatched. Germline assignment: CDR1 MNHNS and CDR2 SASEGT. The length of the CDR3 is 15 residues. Assay: immunoSEQ multiplex PCR; the TCRdb copy retains only in-frame clones and omits some. The repertoire holds around 1,100,000 clones, with 70% to 80% as singletons. This TCR was recovered from a man aged 18 to 30 in good health. Some clones in this sample may be carry-over from other donors' samples. The chain links TRBV6-1 to TRBJ2-7, with 10 positions matching TRBD1. Sequencing was performed on memory CD4+ T cells from PBMCs. Subset given: CD45RA-negative fraction. The CDR3 protein is CASSESRQGAREQYF. CDR3 DNA sequence: TGTGCCAGCAGTGAATCCAGACAGGGGGCGCGGGAGCAGTACTTC.